The next 12 T cell receptor beta chains were all read from a single sample in a study of beta chain features in type 1 diabetes. Expressed TCRB transcripts were sequenced, since all the RNA that had been isolated was reverse transcribed. TCRdb keeps only in-frame clones here, not all; method: immunoSEQ multiplex PCR. This table has roughly 250,000 clones, around 9.6% appearing once. Specimen: naive CD4+ T cells from blood. The receptor source for this set is a woman aged 18 to 35 in good health.

This chain joins TRBV6-5 and TRBJ2-3, with 10 positions matching TRBD2. This CDR3 is 15 amino acids long. Per the germline V gene, CDR1 is MNHEY and CDR2 is SVGAGI. With 5 bases clipped from V and 6 bases from J, the junction kept 8 bases outside the gene matches. The CDR3 here is CASSGLAGVGDTQYF. CDR3 DNA: TGTGCCAGCAGTGGTCTAGCGGGAGTTGGGGATACGCAGTATTTT.

This clone was seen a handful of times. V is TRBV5-1 and J is TRBJ2-7; 11 nucleotides agree with TRBD2. Germline loops: CDR1 SGHRS, CDR2 YFSETQ. The CDR3 consists of 16 residues. V shed 1 base, J shed 10 bases, and the junction held 13 bases outside the gene matches. CDR3 amino acids: CASSLPLASGRYRQYF. DNA of the CDR3: TGCGCCAGCAGCTTGCCCTTGGCTAGCGGGAGGTACCGACAGTACTTC.

This clone was seen repeatedly, ten times or more. The V call is TRBV7-2, the J call TRBJ2-7; TRBD1 matches 8 bases. The germline V gene encodes CDR1 SGHTA and CDR2 FQGNSA. Trimming removed 3 bases from V and 2 bases from J; junction bases left unmatched: 3. The CDR3 loop spans 14 amino acids. The CDR3 is CASSLGQVTYEQYF. CDR3 nucleotide sequence: TGTGCCAGCAGCTTGGGACAGGTAACCTACGAGCAGTACTTC.

This clone was detected ten times or more. The V and J genes are TRBV29-1 and TRBJ2-5; 7 bases map to TRBD2. V lost 2 bases and J lost 5; bases outside the gene matches: 5. The germline gives CDR1 SQVTM, CDR2 ANQGSEA. The CDR3 has 13 amino acids. CDR3 loop: CSVERGSGETQYF. The CDR3 DNA reads TGCAGCGTTGAACGCGGGAGTGGGGAGACCCAGTACTTC.

V is TRBV28 and J is TRBJ2-6, with TRBD2 as a possible D gene (5 bases). V lost 4 bases, J lost 0 bases, and 7 bases lay in between. The germline V gene has CDR1 MDHEN and CDR2 SYDVKM. The CDR3 contains 15 residues. CDR3 sequence (DNA): TGTGCCAGCAGTTCAGGACTCTCTGGGGCCAACGTCCTGACTTTC. This translates into CASSSGLSGANVLTF.

The chain carries TRBV5-1 and TRBJ2-3, with D unclear. The V gene lost 7 bases and the J gene lost 6 bases, with 15 bases spanning the gap. Germline-derived CDR1 and CDR2 are SGHRS and YFSETQ. This CDR3 region has 13 residues. The CDR3 spells CASHSLTADTQYF. CDR3 in DNA: TGCGCCAGCCATTCCCTAACCGCGGATACGCAGTATTTT.

This clone was seen only a few times. The V call is TRBV7-9, the J call TRBJ2-5, with D perhaps matching TRBD1 (6 bases). CDR1 SEHNR and CDR2 FQNEAQ come from the germline V gene (reference sequence). This CDR3 has 13 residues. Trimming shortened V by 4 bases and J by 4 bases, and 10 bases separated the two germline ends. The CDR3 DNA follows: TGTGCCAGCAGCTATACAGGGCTAGAGACCCAGTACTTC. Residues: CASSYTGLETQYF.

The V call is TRBV27, the J call TRBJ2-1, with 10 bases fitting TRBD2. Germline loops: CDR1 MNHEY, CDR2 SMNVEV (reference sequence). The CDR3 is made up of 13 amino acids. V gave up 6 bases and J gave up 10 bases; unmatched junction bases: 6. CDR3 bases: TGTGCCAGCAGGGCTAGCGGGGGCCCCGAGCAGTTCTTC. Amino acids: CASRASGGPEQFF.

The CDR3: CASSTGTSGGETQYF. As DNA, the CDR3 is TGTGCCAGCAGCACAGGGACTAGCGGGGGGGAGACCCAGTACTTC. The chain recombines TRBV11-2 with TRBJ2-5; 15 bases map to TRBD2. The germline V gene has CDR1 SGHAT and CDR2 FQNNGV. The CDR3 is 15 residues long. The V and J ends lost 5 bases and 5 bases, in that order; junction bases with no gene match: 3. The whole variable domain, filled in from reference TRBV11-2 and TRBJ2-5, reads EAGVAQSPRYKIIEKRQSVAFWCNPISGHATLYWYQQILGQGPKLLIQFQNNGVVDDSQLPKDRFSAERLKGVDSTLKIQPAKLEDSAVYLCASSTGTSGGETQYFGPGTRLLVL.

The DNA for the CDR3 is TGTGCCAGCAGTGGTAACACCTGGCCCCTCCACTTT. This encodes CASSGNTWPLHF. The chain is built from TRBV25-1 and TRBJ1-6, with D unclear. Per germline, CDR1 MGHDK and CDR2 SYGVNS. Trimming removed 4 bases at V and 13 bases at J, with 11 bases between. The CDR3 loop spans 12 amino acids. The full variable domain, its missing parts supplied by reference TRBV25-1 and TRBJ1-6, is EADIYQTPRYLVIGTGKKITLECSQTMGHDKMYWYQQDPGMELHLIHYSYGVNSTEKGDLSSESTVSRIRTEHFPLTLESARPSHTSQYLCASSGNTWPLHFGNGTRLTVT.

This clone was seen only a few times. The chain uses TRBV4-1 and TRBJ2-7; 11 bases agree with TRBD1. V lost 4 bases, J lost 4 bases, and 9 bases stayed unmatched. Per germline, CDR1 MGHRA and CDR2 YSYEKL. The CDR3 sequence is 16 residues long. CDR3 bases: TGCGCCAGCAGCCTGGTTACCGGGACAGGGGGATACGAGCAGTACTTC. Translated, it gives CASSLVTGTGGYEQYF.

About this clone itself: Other DNA sequences of this sample code for an identical CDR3. The chain links TRBV4-2 to TRBJ2-1, with D perhaps TRBD2 (6 bases). Germline V gene data show CDR1 as LGHNA and CDR2 as YNFKEQ. Trimming took 1 base from V and 1 from J, leaving 8 bases between them. The CDR3 sequence is 15 residues long. The CDR3 DNA reads as TGTGCCAGCAGCCAAGTGGGGGGTTCCTACAATGAGCAGTTCTTC. This codes for CASSQVGGSYNEQFF.